This T cell receptor (beta chain) stems from a study of OX40 agonist ivuxolimab in advanced cancers. Overall study: Every 2 weeks, patients received ivuxolimab intravenously, dosed at 0.01 to 10 mg/kg.

In germline, CDR1 is SGHRS, CDR2 YFSETQ. The V segment lost 6 bases and the J segment 2 bases; nucleotides outside the gene matches: 6. The CDR3 sequence is 14 residues long. Libraries were prepared by immunoSEQ multiplex PCR; TCRdb keeps only in-frame clonotypes and omits some of them. The repertoire holds 70,000 to 95,000 clones, with around 88% as singletons. The material sequenced was CD4+ or CD8+ T cells sorted from blood, taken in a trial of the OX40 agonist ivuxolimab. The rearrangement links TRBV5-1 to TRBJ2-3; TRBD2 matches 7 bases. The sequence derives from an adult with an advanced solid tumor such as melanoma, head and neck, liver or kidney cancer. CDR3 protein: CASKTSAFTDTQYF. The CDR3 DNA sequence: TGCGCCAGCAAAACTAGCGCGTTCACAGATACGCAGTATTTT. Supplemented by reference TRBV5-1 and TRBJ2-3, the full variable domain reads KAGVTQTPRYLIKTRGQQVTLSCSPISGHRSVSWYQQTPGQGLQFLFEYFSETQRNKGNFPGRFSGRQFSNSRSEMNVSTLELGDSALYLCASKTSAFTDTQYFGPGTRLTVL.